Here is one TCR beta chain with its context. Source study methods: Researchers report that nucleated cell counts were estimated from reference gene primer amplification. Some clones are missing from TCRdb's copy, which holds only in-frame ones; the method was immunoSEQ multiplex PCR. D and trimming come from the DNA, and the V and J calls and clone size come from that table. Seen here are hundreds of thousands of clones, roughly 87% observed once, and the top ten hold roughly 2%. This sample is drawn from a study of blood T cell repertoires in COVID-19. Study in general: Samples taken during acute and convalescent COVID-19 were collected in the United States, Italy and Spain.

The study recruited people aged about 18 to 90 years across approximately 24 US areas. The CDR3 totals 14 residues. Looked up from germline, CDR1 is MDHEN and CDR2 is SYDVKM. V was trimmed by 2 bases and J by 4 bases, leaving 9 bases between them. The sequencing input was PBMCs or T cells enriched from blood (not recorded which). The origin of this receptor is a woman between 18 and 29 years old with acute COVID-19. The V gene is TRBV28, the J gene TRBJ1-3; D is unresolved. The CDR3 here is CASSLPTEGNTIYF. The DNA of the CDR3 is TGTGCCAGCAGTTTACCTACAGAAGGAAACACCATATATTTT.